This T cell receptor beta chain was captured by sequencing in a study of a mutant IDH1 vaccine in newly diagnosed glioma. Study background: Radiotherapy, temozolomide, or both had been given previously, and both were given to most.

As concerns this clone: Its antigen is undetermined.

Repertoires were generated with immunoSEQ multiplex PCR, while TCRdb's copy carries only in-frame clones and drops some. The top ten clones hold roughly 3.2% of a sample with some 60,000 clones, under 85% of them seen once. CDR1 and CDR2 from the germline V gene are SEHNR and FQNEAQ (reference sequence). Trimming removed 5 bases at V and 11 bases at J, with 19 bases between. The CDR3 loop spans 13 amino acids. Time point denoted: week 47, end of study. In every dose of vaccine, 300 ug of mutant IDH1 20-mer peptide was given alongside topical imiquimod. This specimen consisted of PBMCs, obtained from a glioma patient whose treatment included an IDH1 peptide vaccine. The TCR originated in a woman in her 50s with glioma. The gene calls are TRBV7-9 and TRBJ2-7, with D perhaps assigned TRBD1 or TRBD2 (7 bases each). CDR3 DNA: TGTGCCAGCAGCCTTATGTCAGGGGGGGGAGAGTACTTC. It yields the protein CASSLMSGGGEYF.